This T cell receptor (beta chain) was retrieved from a study of blood T cell repertoires in COVID-19. Looking at the study overall: Researchers got acute and convalescent COVID-19 samples from the United States, Italy and Spain. The analysed material was cDNA or gDNA that came from T cells, B-cell-depleted T cells, or PBMCs.

Authors' methods: By means of reference gene primer amplification, nucleated cell counts were estimated. The assay was immunoSEQ multiplex PCR, and TCRdb's table has in-frame clones only and misses some. D and trimming were read from the DNA, whereas the V and J calls and clone size are those reported in that table. The repertoire holds under 250,000 clones, with around four fifths as singletons. Trimming left V 5 bases short and J 3 bases short, with 14 bases between. This CDR3 has 14 amino acids. Germline V gene sequence: CDR1 SGHRS, CDR2 YFSETQ. The sample taken for sequencing was peripheral blood. The rearrangement joins TRBV5-1 to TRBJ1-2; D possibly corresponds to TRBD1 (6 bases). This TCR came from a man aged 45 to 65 with active or convalescent COVID-19. The chain's CDR3 is CASSRMGQDYGYTF. The CDR3 bases are TGCGCCAGCAGTAGGATGGGACAAGACTATGGCTACACCTTC.